The next 24 T cell receptor beta chains were all read from a single sample in a study of blood T cell repertoires in COVID-19. Clones were read by immunoSEQ multiplex PCR, and TCRdb kept only the in-frame ones, dropping some. The data show about 160,000 clones, around 82% seen once. The specimen sequenced was peripheral blood. These receptors were obtained from a woman aged 40 to 50 with COVID-19, enrolled during active disease.

The rearrangement uses TRBV7-9 and TRBJ1-4, with a possible D match to TRBD1 (5 bases). This CDR3 spans 13 amino acids. V gave up 8 bases and J gave up 4 bases, with 11 bases separating them. Germline assignment: CDR1 SEHNR and CDR2 FQNEAQ (reference sequence). For the CDR3, the DNA is TGTGCCAGCGGGACTGGGGTTAATGAAAAACTGTTTTTT. Translating it yields CASGTGVNEKLFF.

The chain uses TRBV15 and TRBJ2-6, with D possibly TRBD2 on 6 matching bases. The germline CDR1 and CDR2 sequences are LNHNV and YYDKDF (reference sequence). This CDR3 contains 16 residues. The V gene lost 5 bases and the J gene lost 2 bases, with 13 bases spanning the gap. CDR3 amino acids: CATSGIGGTGANVLTF. The CDR3 DNA is TGTGCCACCAGCGGGATTGGGGGGACTGGGGCCAACGTCCTGACTTTC.

The chain couples TRBV7-9 to TRBJ2-1; the match to TRBD2 covers 7 bases. The CDR3 has 15 residues. Per the germline V gene, CDR1 is SEHNR and CDR2 is FQNEAQ (reference sequence). V trimming: 0 bases; J trimming: 9 bases; junction bases outside the gene matches: 8. DNA for the CDR3: TGTGCCAGCAGCTTAGCTGTGGGAGGGCCAGTTGAGCAGTTCTTC. This encodes CASSLAVGGPVEQFF.

V usage is TRBV7-9 and J usage is TRBJ1-1, with D hard to call. The CDR3 loop spans 15 amino acids. Germline lookup yields CDR1 SEHNR and CDR2 FQNEAQ (reference sequence). Trimming removed 6 bases at V and 0 bases at J, with 14 bases between. The DNA of the CDR3 is TGTGCCAGCAGGACGGAGGGCATAATGAACACTGAAGCTTTCTTT. Translation gives CASRTEGIMNTEAFF. Filled out from reference TRBV7-9 and TRBJ1-1, the complete variable domain reads DTGVSQNPRHKITKRGQNVTFRCDPISEHNRLYWYRQTLGQGPEFLTYFQNEAQLEKSRLLSDRFSAERPKGSFSTLEIQRTEQGDSAMYLCASRTEGIMNTEAFFGQGTRLTVV.

This clone was detected only once. V gene TRBV11-2 combines with J gene TRBJ2-1, with D unclear. V was trimmed by 0 bases and J by 9 bases, leaving 9 bases between them. Germline loops: CDR1 SGHAT, CDR2 FQNNGV. The CDR3 is made up of 13 amino acids. CDR3 DNA: TGTGCCAGCAGCTTAGAAGCGTTAGGTGAGCAGTTCTTC. It yields the protein CASSLEALGEQFF.

A remark on this clone: Sequence at one end of the junction differs from germline and may be a read error. This chain uses TRBV6-5 with TRBJ2-7; 7 bases line up with TRBD1. Germline V gene data show CDR1 as MNHEY and CDR2 as SVGAGI. The CDR3 contains 14 residues. The CDR3: CASRAGTVTIFSDF. CDR3 nucleotides: TGTGCCAGCAGAGCCGGGACAGTTACGATATTTTCGGACTTC.

The V gene is TRBV5-6, the J gene TRBJ2-1; possibly TRBD2 for D (5 bases). The germline V and J ends were trimmed by 3 bases and 7 bases, with 23 bases remaining between them. Germline V lookup: CDR1 SGHDT, CDR2 YYEEEE. The CDR3 runs 17 residues. The CDR3 bases are TGTGCCAGCAGCTCGTCGGGATCGGGGTCGGCAAGGAATGAGCAGTTCTTC. It specifies CASSSSGSGSARNEQFF.

The chain uses TRBV6-4 and TRBJ2-3; possibly TRBD2 for D (6 bases). With 4 bases removed from V and 1 base from J, the gap between germline ends came to 21 bases. Germline V gene sequence: CDR1 MRHNA, CDR2 SNTAGT. The CDR3 loop spans 18 amino acids. DNA of the CDR3: TGTGCCAGCAGTGTACTAGCAAGAGTGGCGGCACGCACAGATACGCAGTATTTT. It is translated as CASSVLARVAARTDTQYF.

J is TRBJ2-1 and V is TRBV6-5; 8 nucleotides match TRBD1. CDR3 length: 13 amino acids. The V segment lost 5 bases and the J segment 12 bases; nucleotides outside the gene matches: 9. The V gene's germline CDR1 is MNHEY and CDR2 SVGAGI. In DNA form, the CDR3 reads TGTGCCAGCAGTCAGGGGGCCGGGACATGGCAGTTCTTC. It is translated as CASSQGAGTWQFF.

The chain uses TRBV27 and TRBJ2-1, with no clear D. CDR1 MNHEY and CDR2 SMNVEV come from the germline V gene (reference sequence). The CDR3 spans 15 residues. V was shortened by 5 bases and J by 6 bases, with 17 bases between the two germline ends. The CDR3 DNA reads TGTGCCAGCAGTACCGTTCCGATCTCAGTCAATGAGCAGTTCTTC. Encoded protein: CASSTVPISVNEQFF.

V usage is TRBV25-1 and J usage is TRBJ1-1, with TRBD1 matching over 8 bases. Germline CDR1 is MGHDK and CDR2 is SYGVNS. The J segment lost 6 bases and the V segment lost 4 bases, leaving 7 bases of the junction unmatched. The CDR3 totals 14 residues. This chain's CDR3 is CASSGLGTGSEAFF. The CDR3 DNA follows: TGTGCCAGCAGTGGGTTGGGGACAGGTTCTGAAGCTTTCTTT.

The chain links TRBV6-5 to TRBJ2-7; D uncertain. Germline V gives CDR1 MNHEY, CDR2 SVGAGI. The CDR3 has 12 amino acids. The germline V and J ends were trimmed by 5 bases and 7 bases, with 12 bases remaining between them. Here the CDR3 reads CASSPTTQEQYF. For the CDR3, the DNA is TGTGCCAGCAGTCCGACGACTCAGGAGCAGTACTTC.

The V gene is TRBV6-2 or TRBV6-3, the J gene TRBJ2-3; D is perhaps TRBD2 (5 bases). The CDR3 has 16 residues. The V and J ends lost 6 bases and 1 base respectively, with 17 bases between them. The germline gives CDR1 MNHEY, CDR2 SVGEGT. The CDR3 region is CASSHGLLLGTDTQYF. CDR3 coding DNA: TGTGCCAGCAGCCACGGCCTGCTACTAGGCACAGATACGCAGTATTTT.

CDR3 in amino acids: CASSLGSGGQDTQYF. CDR3 in DNA: TGTGCCAGCAGCTTAGGGTCGGGGGGCCAAGATACGCAGTATTTT. This rearrangement joins TRBV7-9 to TRBJ2-3; the D gene is possibly TRBD2 (7 bases). This CDR3 contains 15 residues. Germline CDR1 SEHNR, CDR2 FQNEAQ (reference sequence). V gave up 1 base and J gave up 5 bases, with 13 bases separating them.

The J gene is TRBJ2-2, the V gene TRBV5-1; D uncertain. Germline V CDR1 and CDR2: SGHRS, YFSETQ. The CDR3 is made up of 15 amino acids. V lost 1 base to trimming and J lost 1 base, with 8 bases between them. The CDR3 protein is CASSLSSGNTGELFF. The CDR3 DNA follows: TGCGCCAGCAGCTTGAGTTCAGGGAACACCGGGGAGCTGTTTTTT.

This chain joins TRBV18 and TRBJ2-5, with a tentative D call TRBD2 (7 bases). The CDR3 spans 14 residues. With 6 bases removed from V and 5 bases from J, the gap between germline ends came to 16 bases. Looked up from germline, CDR1 is KGHSH and CDR2 is LQKENI. The CDR3: CASSSRTGGETQYF. The CDR3 bases are TGTGCCAGCTCCTCGCGGACGGGGGGCGAGACCCAGTACTTC.

Only a few counts were recorded for this clone. The chain uses TRBV2 and TRBJ1-1; D possibly corresponds to TRBD1 (6 bases). V was trimmed by 7 bases and J by 1 base, leaving 10 bases between them. The CDR3 length is 13 residues. The germline V gene encodes CDR1 SNHLY and CDR2 FYNNEI. The CDR3 DNA is TGTGCCAGCATAAGACAGGAGAACACTGAAGCTTTCTTT. Its protein is CASIRQENTEAFF.

The chain combines TRBV4-1 with TRBJ1-5; 7 positions match TRBD1. The CDR3 runs 16 residues. Per germline, CDR1 MGHRA and CDR2 YSYEKL. V shed 8 bases and J 4 bases; nucleotides not matched to a gene: 14. The CDR3 region is CASAAGSGQKNQPQHF. Here the CDR3 DNA reads TGCGCCAGCGCTGCTGGGTCGGGACAGAAAAATCAGCCCCAGCATTTT.

V and J are TRBV19 and TRBJ2-1, with 7 bases fitting TRBD1. This CDR3 comprises 17 residues. Germline lookup yields CDR1 LNHDA and CDR2 SQIVND (reference sequence). V dropped 4 bases and J dropped 9; count of bases not matched to a gene: 18. The CDR3 spells CASSNQRDRGLLGEQFF. The CDR3 DNA reads as TGTGCCAGTAGTAACCAACGGGACAGAGGACTCCTCGGTGAGCAGTTCTTC.

The CDR3, as DNA: TGTGCCAGTAGTGTACAGGGGGGGGCTGGGGCCAACGTCCTGACTTTC. Protein product: CASSVQGGAGANVLTF. This chain links TRBV19 with TRBJ2-6; perhaps TRBD1 as D (8 bases). In germline, CDR1 is LNHDA, CDR2 SQIVND (reference sequence). This CDR3 has 16 amino acids. V shed 5 bases and J shed 2 bases, with 13 bases lying between them.

The chain uses TRBV19 and TRBJ2-6; D might be TRBD1 (5 bases). The CDR3 runs to 16 residues. The germline V gene has CDR1 LNHDA and CDR2 SQIVND (reference sequence). The V gene lost 6 bases and the J gene lost 0 bases, with 12 bases spanning the gap. CDR3 loop: CASSRDSSSGANVLTF. In nucleotides, the CDR3 is TGTGCCAGTAGCCGCGACAGTTCCTCTGGGGCCAACGTCCTGACTTTC. Full variable domain (missing parts from reference TRBV19 and TRBJ2-6): DGGITQSPKYLFRKEGQNVTLSCEQNLNHDAMYWYRQDPGQGLRLIYYSQIVNDFQKGDIAEGYSVSREKKESFPLTVTSAQKNPTAFYLCASSRDSSSGANVLTFGAGSRLTVL.

This clone occurred many times. This rearrangement joins TRBV3-1 (or the pseudogene TRBV3-2) to TRBJ1-2, with a weak D call TRBD1 (6 bases). The CDR3 is 13 amino acids. With 1 base removed from V and 8 bases from J, the gap between germline ends came to 11 bases. The germline V gene encodes CDR1 LGHDT and CDR2 YNNKEL (reference sequence). Here the CDR3 DNA reads TGTGCCAGCAGCCAAGTACAGGGCGGGGGCTACACCTTC. Protein sequence: CASSQVQGGGYTF.

The CDR3 here is CATSRDLGGSSYNEQFF. CDR3 bases: TGTGCCACCAGCAGAGATTTAGGGGGAAGCTCCTACAATGAGCAGTTCTTC. The chain couples TRBV15 to TRBJ2-1; possible D gene TRBD1, 6 bases. CDR1 and CDR2 (germline): LNHNV, YYDKDF (reference sequence). This CDR3 has 17 amino acids. V lost 0 bases and J lost 0, with 12 bases in between.

The chain employs TRBV4-1 and TRBJ2-4; TRBD1 matches 8 bases. Germline lookup yields CDR1 MGHRA and CDR2 YSYEKL. Trimming took 5 bases from V and 3 from J; bases not matched to a gene: 9. The CDR3 runs 16 residues. CDR3 in amino acids: CASSYFGQGNKNIQYF. The CDR3 coding sequence is TGCGCCAGCAGCTACTTTGGACAGGGTAACAAAAACATTCAGTACTTC.